The following is a TCR beta chain sequence with its context. The data were produced by immunoSEQ multiplex PCR, yet TCRdb's version contains in-frame clones alone and is incomplete. Of a few hundred thousand clones in the sample, around 95% were seen once. The CDR3 contains 16 residues. The V and J ends lost 3 bases and 1 base respectively, with 15 bases between them. CDR1 is MNHEY and CDR2 is SMNVEV in the germline V gene (reference sequence). These data originate in a study of shared T cell receptors in the human thymus. The sequenced sample consisted of thymocytes. The TCR comes from a human donor. This chain joins TRBV27 and TRBJ1-2; tentative D call: TRBD1 (5 bases). CDR3 region: CASSFSLTDFNYGYTF. CDR3 DNA sequence: TGTGCCAGCAGTTTTTCCCTGACAGACTTTAACTATGGCTACACCTTC.